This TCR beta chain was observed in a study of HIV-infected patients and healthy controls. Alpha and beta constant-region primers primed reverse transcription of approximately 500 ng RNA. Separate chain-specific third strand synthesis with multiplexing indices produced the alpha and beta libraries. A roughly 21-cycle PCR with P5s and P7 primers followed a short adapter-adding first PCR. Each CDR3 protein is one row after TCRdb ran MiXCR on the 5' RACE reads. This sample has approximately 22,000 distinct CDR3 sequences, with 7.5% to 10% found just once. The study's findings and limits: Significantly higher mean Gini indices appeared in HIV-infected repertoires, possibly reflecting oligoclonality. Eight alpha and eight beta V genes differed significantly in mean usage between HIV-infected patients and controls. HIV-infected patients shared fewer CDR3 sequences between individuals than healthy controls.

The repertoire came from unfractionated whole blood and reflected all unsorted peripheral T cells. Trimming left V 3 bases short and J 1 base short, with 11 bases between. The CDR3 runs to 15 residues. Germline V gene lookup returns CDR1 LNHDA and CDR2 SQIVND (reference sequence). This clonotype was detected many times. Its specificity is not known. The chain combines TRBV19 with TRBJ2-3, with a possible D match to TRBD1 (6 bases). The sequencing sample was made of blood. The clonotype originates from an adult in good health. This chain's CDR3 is CASSITGLGTDTQYF. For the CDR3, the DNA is TGTGCCAGTAGTATTACAGGGCTTGGCACAGATACGCAGTATTTT.